This T cell receptor (beta chain) was found in a study of blood T cell repertoires in COVID-19 (dated by TCRdb to the early 2020s). Regarding the study in general: Collaborator samples came from the United States, Italy and Spain and covered acute and convalescent phases of COVID-19. The samples were drawn from two sources: the first 160 participants of the ongoing ImmuneRACE study, and fewer than 1,500 subjects contributed by 6 global collaborators. A de-identified subject ID, COVID-19 status, age in years and sex were almost always included in the sample metadata. The repertoires were released in a freely available public database intended as a resource for research on the immune response to SARS-CoV-2. The prospective study material was composed of cDNA or gDNA derived from T cells, B-cell-depleted T cells, or PBMCs. HLA class I and class II types, where available, came from metadata supplied by the sample provider rather than from assay-based typing. Deeply sampled blood TCRbeta repertoires from subjects exposed to, actively infected with, or recovered from COVID-19 were included in the dataset. What the authors observed across the whole study: How much clinical and demographic metadata was included differed by source and by participant, and the metadata was provided uncurated.

The immunoSEQ Assay, a bias-controlled multiplex PCR, was used to amplify TCRbeta CDR3 regions from genomic DNA. Per the source publication's procedure: The number of nucleated cells in each sample was estimated by amplification of reference gene primers within the assay. Sequence reads were collapsed and filtered to measure the absolute abundance of every unique TCRbeta CDR3 rearrangement. For each sample, productive Simpson clonality was calculated as the square root of Simpson's diversity index over productive rearrangements. Entries here come from immuneACCESS through TCRdb and include only in-frame sequences with V and J called. Some clones fail to appear in such tables; in the studies checked, an unresolved V gene covers under half of the shortfall, and the cause of the remainder is unknown. The V and J calls and clone size were taken over from that table, and D and trimming were inferred from the DNA. Recorded for this sample are more than 150,000 clones; 85% to 90% of them occurred a single time. The ten largest clones take up less than 25% of the sample.

As to this clone: What antigen it recognizes has not been identified. Base-call qualities are not available, and no considerably larger clone is one nucleotide away.

The collaborating institutions used their own protocols to collect whole blood in K2EDTA tubes. For TCRbeta analysis, collaborators shipped samples as frozen whole blood, isolated PBMCs, or DNA extracted from either of those sample types. The CDR3 numbers 15 residues from cysteine through phenylalanine. The read is trimmed to its CDR3 DNA, 45 bases read in frame from base 1. CDR1 ENHRY and CDR2 SYGVKD are derived from the germline V gene. Relative to germline, V is 4 bases shorter and J is 0 bases shorter, with 10 bases between their ends. The V gene is TRBV10-3 and the J gene is TRBJ1-3; a tentative D match to TRBD1 spans 5 bases. Sequencing was done on a sample of peripheral blood. The origin of this receptor is a man in his 70s with active or convalescent COVID-19. The nucleotide sequence is given as TGTGCCATCAGTGGGACAATCACCTCTGGAAACACCATATATTTT. The resulting protein is CAISGTITSGNTIYF.